The 29 T cell receptor beta chains below all came from one sample that was sequenced in a study of T cell clonotyping in hematopoietic cell transplantation. TCRdb's copy holds only in-frame clones and misses some; the assay was immunoSEQ multiplex PCR. Of 2,000 to 2,500 clones detected, about 93% appear once; the ten largest clones hold less than 4.5%. The source material was peripheral blood mononuclear cells. The receptor set was obtained from a man between 50 and 59 years old in good health. Some clones in this sample may be carry-over from other donors' samples.

The rearrangement uses TRBV2 and TRBJ2-5; D perhaps matches TRBD1 (5 bases). The CDR3 runs 14 residues. Trimming took off 4 bases at V and 5 bases at J, with 14 bases between the two ends. Per germline, CDR1 SNHLY and CDR2 FYNNEI. For the CDR3, the DNA is TGTGCCAGCAGTGGTCAGGGTGTGAGGGAGACCCAGTACTTC. Translated: CASSGQGVRETQYF.

In this sample, this clone turned up once. V usage is TRBV2 and J usage is TRBJ2-7, with a tentative D call TRBD2 (5 bases). The V and J ends lost 4 bases and 6 bases respectively, with 13 bases between them. The CDR3 covers 13 residues. The germline CDR1 and CDR2 sequences are SNHLY and FYNNEI. CDR3 in amino acids: CASSGNEGSEQYF. Here the CDR3 DNA reads TGTGCCAGCAGTGGAAATGAAGGGAGCGAGCAGTACTTC.

The genes are TRBV10-3 and TRBJ1-1, with 7 nucleotides matching TRBD1. Trimming took 2 bases from V and 5 from J; bases not matched to a gene: 8. Germline V gene sequence: CDR1 ENHRY, CDR2 SYGVKD. This CDR3 comprises 15 residues. CDR3 nucleotide sequence: TGTGCCATCAGTGAGCGTCCAGGGGGACATACTGAAGCTTTCTTT. Its protein product is CAISERPGGHTEAFF.

The chain links TRBV18 to TRBJ1-1; no clear D. The germline V gene has CDR1 KGHSH and CDR2 LQKENI. The CDR3 has 13 residues. Trimming removed 2 bases at V and 3 bases at J, with 7 bases between. For the CDR3, the DNA is TGTGCCAGCTCACCAGGAGGAGACACTGAAGCTTTCTTT. It codes for CASSPGGDTEAFF. The complete variable domain, with remaining parts taken from reference TRBV18 and TRBJ1-1, reads NAGVMQNPRHLVRRRGQEARLRCSPMKGHSHVYWYRQLPEEGLKFMVYLQKENIIDESGMPKERFSAEFPKEGPSILRIQQVVRGDSAAYFCASSPGGDTEAFFGQGTRLTVV.

The rearrangement uses TRBV7-9 and TRBJ2-2, with D possibly being TRBD2 (6 bases). Trimming removed 6 bases at V and 8 bases at J, with 16 bases between. This CDR3 contains 14 residues. CDR1 is SEHNR and CDR2 is FQNEAQ in the germline V gene (reference sequence). CDR3: CASSRIEGGGELFF. DNA of the CDR3: TGTGCCAGCAGTCGCATAGAGGGAGGAGGGGAGCTGTTTTTT.

The chain joins TRBV7-2 to TRBJ2-3; perhaps D is TRBD1 or TRBD2 (6 bases each). The CDR3 is made up of 13 amino acids. Germline values: CDR1 SGHTA, CDR2 FQGNSA. V was clipped by 5 bases and J by 3 bases, with 9 bases between them. The CDR3 here is CASSRGLTDTQYF. Here the CDR3 DNA reads TGTGCCAGCAGCCGGGGGCTTACAGATACGCAGTATTTT.

V is TRBV4-3 and J is TRBJ1-1; 9 bases align to TRBD1. The length of the CDR3 is 14 residues. Trimming took 4 bases from V and 11 from J; bases not matched to a gene: 11. The V gene's germline CDR1 is LGHNA and CDR2 YSLEER. Here the CDR3 DNA reads TGCGCCAGCAGCCCAGTCCCGGGACAGGGTCGGGCTTTCTTT. This codes for CASSPVPGQGRAFF.

This clone came up once. The chain employs TRBV19 and TRBJ2-7; 11 positions agree with TRBD2. Germline lookup yields CDR1 LNHDA and CDR2 SQIVND (reference sequence). The CDR3 contains 17 residues. With V trimmed by 5 bases and J by 1 base, 10 bases remained unmatched. The CDR3 sequence is CASSPIIAGGRSYEQYF. The CDR3 DNA is TGTGCCAGTAGTCCTATTATAGCGGGGGGGCGATCCTACGAGCAGTACTTC.

The chain recombines TRBV7-2 with TRBJ1-6, with 7 nucleotides matching TRBD1. Losses at the gene ends were 3 bases for V and 10 bases for J; bases not matched to a gene: 6. The CDR3 spans 14 residues. Per germline, CDR1 SGHTA and CDR2 FQGNSA. CDR3 coding DNA: TGTGCCAGCAGCTTGCGGCAGGGGGGCTCACCCCTCCACTTT. It yields the protein CASSLRQGGSPLHF.

The chain uses TRBV5-1 and TRBJ1-2; tentatively, D is TRBD1 (6 bases). V was cut by 6 bases and J by 2 bases, with 17 bases left in between. CDR1 and CDR2 (germline): SGHRS, YFSETQ. The CDR3 runs to 15 residues. The DNA of the CDR3 is TGCGCCAGCAACCCGGGGGGCCAGCTAAACTATGGCTACACCTTC. Protein product: CASNPGGQLNYGYTF.

This chain uses TRBV19 with TRBJ2-7, with unresolved D. V was clipped by 3 bases and J by 3 bases, with 12 bases between them. The germline gives CDR1 LNHDA, CDR2 SQIVND (reference sequence). The CDR3 covers 14 residues. The chain's CDR3 is CASSMNTQDYEQYF. DNA of the CDR3: TGTGCCAGTAGTATGAACACCCAGGACTACGAGCAGTACTTC. Variable domain in full (rest from reference TRBV19 and TRBJ2-7): DGGITQSPKYLFRKEGQNVTLSCEQNLNHDAMYWYRQDPGQGLRLIYYSQIVNDFQKGDIAEGYSVSREKKESFPLTVTSAQKNPTAFYLCASSMNTQDYEQYFGPGTRLTVT.

The chain joins TRBV5-6 to TRBJ2-1; 9 bases are a match to TRBD1. Germline trimming cut 1 base from V and 1 base from J; bases unmatched to any gene: 3. The length of the CDR3 is 16 residues. Germline CDR1 is SGHDT and CDR2 is YYEEEE. CDR3 residues: CASSLSTGGSYNEQFF. CDR3 in DNA: TGTGCCAGCAGCTTGTCGACAGGGGGTTCCTACAATGAGCAGTTCTTC. Full variable domain (outside the CDR3, taken from reference TRBV5-6 and TRBJ2-1): DAGVTQSPTHLIKTRGQQVTLRCSPKSGHDTVSWYQQALGQGPQFIFQYYEEEERQRGNFPDRFSGHQFPNYSSELNVNALLLGDSALYLCASSLSTGGSYNEQFFGPGTRLTVL.

The chain uses TRBV5-1 and TRBJ2-5; 8 bases align to TRBD2. J lost 3 bases, V lost 5 bases, and 9 bases had no gene match. Germline V CDR1 and CDR2: SGHRS, YFSETQ. The CDR3 is 15 amino acids. The CDR3, as DNA: TGCGCCAGCAGAGTAGCGGGGACACTTGAAGAGACCCAGTACTTC. Residues: CASRVAGTLEETQYF.

The chain has TRBV6-1 and TRBJ1-1; 8 bases line up with TRBD1. CDR1 and CDR2 from the germline V gene are MNHNS and SASEGT. The CDR3 is 16 residues long. With V trimmed by 1 base and J by 6 bases, 10 bases remained unmatched. As DNA, the CDR3 is TGTGCCAGCAGTGAAGGTGGGACAGGTGGTCTCGCTGAAGCTTTCTTT. It specifies CASSEGGTGGLAEAFF.

The chain uses TRBV5-1 and TRBJ1-6, with TRBD1 as a possible D gene (5 bases). Germline loops: CDR1 SGHRS, CDR2 YFSETQ. Trimming took 4 bases from V and 6 from J, leaving 14 bases between them. The CDR3 loop spans 15 amino acids. Here the CDR3 DNA reads TGCGCCAGCAGCCTGGGGCAGGGTCGTAATTCACCCCTCCACTTT. It yields the protein CASSLGQGRNSPLHF. The whole variable domain, remainder taken from reference TRBV5-1 and TRBJ1-6, is KAGVTQTPRYLIKTRGQQVTLSCSPISGHRSVSWYQQTPGQGLQFLFEYFSETQRNKGNFPGRFSGRQFSNSRSEMNVSTLELGDSALYLCASSLGQGRNSPLHFGNGTRLTVT.

The chain has TRBV7-8 and TRBJ2-2, with D perhaps matching TRBD2 (6 bases). The CDR3 is 16 amino acids. V dropped 2 bases and J dropped 0 bases, with 10 bases sitting between them. Germline-derived CDR1 and CDR2 are SGHVS and FQNEAQ. The CDR3 DNA sequence: TGTGCCAGCAGCTTAATGGAGGGATCGAACACCGGGGAGCTGTTTTTT. Its translation is CASSLMEGSNTGELFF.

The chain couples TRBV5-1 to TRBJ2-5, with TRBD1 matching over 11 bases. V gave up 3 bases and J gave up 5 bases; unmatched junction bases: 6. The CDR3 totals 15 residues. The V gene's germline CDR1 is SGHRS and CDR2 YFSETQ. CDR3 sequence (DNA): TGCGCCAGCAGCTCGGACAGGGGGCAGGGGGAGACCCAGTACTTC. Amino acid sequence: CASSSDRGQGETQYF.

V usage is TRBV14 and J usage is TRBJ2-7; D may be TRBD2 (5 bases). Germline CDR1 reads SGHDN; CDR2 reads FVKESK. Trimming pared 0 bases from V and 9 bases from J, leaving 12 bases between. The CDR3 has 13 residues. CDR3 residues: CASSQDRYRGQYF. For the CDR3, the DNA is TGTGCCAGCAGCCAAGATCGTTACCGGGGGCAGTACTTC. Using reference TRBV14 and TRBJ2-7 for the parts outside the CDR3, the full variable domain is EAGVTQFPSHSVIEKGQTVTLRCDPISGHDNLYWYRRVMGKEIKFLLHFVKESKQDESGMPNNRFLAERTGGTYSTLKVQPAELEDSGVYFCASSQDRYRGQYFGPGTRLTVT.

The genes are TRBV28 and TRBJ2-3; D gene unclear. V was clipped by 3 bases and J by 1 base, with 8 bases between them. Germline CDR1 and CDR2: MDHEN and SYDVKM. The CDR3 runs 14 residues. The CDR3 is CASSFRWGTDTQYF. The CDR3 nucleotides are TGTGCCAGCAGTTTTCGCTGGGGCACAGATACGCAGTATTTT.

This chain uses TRBV9 with TRBJ1-5; D call uncertain. Germline V CDR1 and CDR2: SGDLS, YYNGEE. Trimming removed 2 bases at V and 4 bases at J, with 7 bases between. The CDR3 loop spans 13 amino acids. The CDR3 is CASSVGENQPQHF. CDR3 sequence (DNA): TGTGCCAGCAGCGTCGGAGAAAATCAGCCCCAGCATTTT.

This rearrangement joins TRBV2 to TRBJ2-5; tentatively, D is TRBD1 (6 bases). The CDR3 contains 13 residues. Trimming left V 6 bases short and J 5 bases short, with 13 bases between. Germline V gene sequence: CDR1 SNHLY, CDR2 FYNNEI. CDR3 sequence reads: CASRRQARETQYF. CDR3 sequence (DNA): TGTGCCAGCAGACGACAGGCCAGGGAGACCCAGTACTTC.

The V and J genes are TRBV11-2 and TRBJ2-5; D is unclear. This CDR3 contains 11 residues. Germline V gives CDR1 SGHAT, CDR2 FQNNGV. Between the trimmed V and J ends, which lost 3 bases and 5 bases, there was a span of 4 bases. In DNA form, the CDR3 reads TGTGCCAGCAGCTTGATGGAGACCCAGTACTTC. Translated: CASSLMETQYF.

The chain uses TRBV7-3 and TRBJ2-6, with a possible D match to TRBD1 (6 bases). The CDR3 runs 16 residues. Trimming pared 5 bases from V and 0 bases from J, leaving 11 bases between. Germline V CDR1 and CDR2: SGHTA, FQGTGA. CDR3 nucleotides: TGTGCCAGCAGCCCACAGGGTTACTCTGGGGCCAACGTCCTGACTTTC. Its translation: CASSPQGYSGANVLTF.

The chain has TRBV11-1 and TRBJ1-5; no clear D. V lost 7 bases to trimming and J lost 0 bases, with 19 bases between them. Germline V gene data show CDR1 as SGHAT and CDR2 as FQDESV (reference sequence). CDR3 length equals 17 residues. The CDR3 region has the DNA TGTGCCAGCACCACGGCGGCAGGAGTGGTTAGCAATCAGCCCCAGCATTTT. Its translation is CASTTAAGVVSNQPQHF.

V gene TRBV7-2 combines with J gene TRBJ1-2; 9 bases line up with TRBD1. The CDR3 runs to 12 residues. CDR1 is SGHTA and CDR2 is FQGNSA in the germline V gene. The V and J ends lost 5 bases and 8 bases, in that order; junction bases with no gene match: 3. In nucleotides, the CDR3 is TGTGCCAGCAGCATGGACAGGGGAGGCTACACCTTC. Translating gives CASSMDRGGYTF.

This chain connects TRBV5-4 to TRBJ1-3; no definite D call. There are 15 residues in the CDR3. Germline CDR1 and CDR2: SGHNT and YYREEE (reference sequence). V lost 3 bases to trimming and J lost 2 bases, with 12 bases between them. CDR3 sequence: CASSSGRAPGNTIYF. As DNA, the CDR3 is TGTGCCAGCAGCTCAGGACGGGCCCCTGGAAACACCATATATTTT.

V gene TRBV7-8 combines with J gene TRBJ2-2; D possibly uses TRBD1 or TRBD2 (6 bases each). V shed 4 bases and J shed 4 bases, with 16 bases lying between them. Germline lookup yields CDR1 SGHVS and CDR2 FQNEAQ. The length of the CDR3 is 16 residues. CDR3 in amino acids: CASSYLGGPGTGELFF. CDR3 nucleotides: TGTGCCAGCAGCTACCTAGGGGGGCCGGGCACCGGGGAGCTGTTTTTT.

The rearrangement uses TRBV9 and TRBJ1-6, with 8 bases lining up with TRBD1. The CDR3 is 19 residues long. The germline gives CDR1 SGDLS, CDR2 YYNGEE. J was trimmed by 0 bases and V by 3 bases; bases with no gene match: 11. The CDR3 DNA follows: TGTGCCAGCAGCGCGGGGGTGACAGGGGTGAGCTCCTATAATTCACCCCTCCACTTT. This encodes CASSAGVTGVSSYNSPLHF. Variable domain in full (rest from reference TRBV9 and TRBJ1-6): DSGVTQTPKHLITATGQRVTLRCSPRSGDLSVYWYQQSLDQGLQFLIQYYNGEERAKGNILERFSAQQFPDLHSELNLSSLELGDSALYFCASSAGVTGVSSYNSPLHFGNGTRLTVT.

This clone was detected only once. V gene TRBV21-1 combines with J gene TRBJ1-3; the table names TRBD1, a call not compared with the DNA. TRBV21-1 has pseudogene status. The CDR3 is 19 residues long. CDR3 bases: TGTGCCAGCAGCAAAGAGGGAACAGGGGGTTGTTCCTCTGGAAACACCATATATTTT. Protein: CASSKEGTGGCSSGNTIYF.